This TCR beta chain was identified in a study of cytomegalovirus exposure and HLA in healthy donors. Trimming took 9 bases from V and 6 from J; bases not matched to a gene: 12. This CDR3 contains 14 residues. CDR1 is SNHLY and CDR2 is FYNNEI in the germline V gene. Whole-study results and caveats: Researchers reported in a later analysis that a missense DCLRE1C variant was tied to TCR beta V- and J-gene trimming. Most CMV-associated TCR beta chains appeared HLA-restricted in a later analysis.

The PCR had 60 Vbeta and 13 Jbeta primers. Data came from immunoSEQ multiplex PCR; TCRdb stores just in-frame clones and leaves some out. The sample consists of roughly 140,000 clones, more than 75% of them appearing once. Regarding this clone: Its antigen is unidentified.

Source material: PBMCs. The source is a female donor in good health and CMV-seronegative. The gene calls are TRBV2 and TRBJ2-7, with 9 nucleotides matching TRBD1. CDR3 coding DNA: TGTGCCAGTACCAACCGGGACAGGGTAGGCGAGCAGTACTTC. Translation: CASTNRDRVGEQYF.